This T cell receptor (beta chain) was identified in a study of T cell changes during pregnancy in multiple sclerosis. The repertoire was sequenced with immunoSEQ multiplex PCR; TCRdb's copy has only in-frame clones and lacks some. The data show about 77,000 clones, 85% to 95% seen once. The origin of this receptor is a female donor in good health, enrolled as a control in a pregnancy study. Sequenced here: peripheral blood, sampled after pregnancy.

Written as DNA, the CDR3 is TGTGCCAGCAGCCCGGGACTCAGAGAGACCCAGTACTTC. This sequence encodes CASSPGLRETQYF. The chain couples TRBV7-2 to TRBJ2-5, with a possible D match to TRBD2 (6 bases). CDR3 size: 13 residues. Per the germline V gene, CDR1 is SGHTA and CDR2 is FQGNSA. V lost 5 bases to trimming and J lost 4 bases, with 11 bases between them.